The 12 T cell receptor beta chains listed next were all sequenced from one sample in a study of T cells in Graves' hyperthyroidism and ophthalmopathy. The TCR beta CDR3 regions underwent amplification using RNA transcripts as the source. Using the HTBI primer set, a first-round RT-PCR was run on the TCR CDR3. TCRdb reprocessed the multiplex PCR reads via MiXCR and lists one record per CDR3 protein. The sample yields fewer than 900,000 distinct CDR3 sequences, around 15% seen once. The sequencing input was blood. The source is a man younger than 30 with Graves' hyperthyroidism.

This chain connects TRBV6-1 to TRBJ2-7; maybe TRBD2 (5 bases). This CDR3 region has 15 residues. The germline V gene has CDR1 MNHNS and CDR2 SASEGT. V was cut by 7 bases and J by 3 bases, with 19 bases left in between. The CDR3 sequence is CASNVDTADNYEQYF. Here the CDR3 DNA reads TGTGCCAGCAACGTTGACACAGCGGATAACTACGAGCAGTACTTC.

The rearrangement links TRBV11-2 to TRBJ1-3, with unresolved D. The germline CDR1 and CDR2 sequences are SGHAT and FQNNGV. The V gene lost 2 bases and the J gene lost 4 bases, with 9 bases spanning the gap. The CDR3 is 14 residues long. CDR3 in DNA: TGTGCCAGCAGCTTATTAAAATGGGGAAACACCATATATTTT. Translation gives CASSLLKWGNTIYF.

In this sample, this clonotype turned up a few times. The DNA of the CDR3 is TGCGCCAGCAGCTTGGACAGGGGAGTCTATGGCTACACCTTC. Translating gives CASSLDRGVYGYTF. The chain combines TRBV5-1 with TRBJ1-2; 7 nucleotides line up with TRBD1. The germline V gene has CDR1 SGHRS and CDR2 YFSETQ. The CDR3 runs to 14 residues. The V segment lost 0 bases and the J segment 4 bases; nucleotides outside the gene matches: 3.

This clonotype has at least ten counts. The gene calls are TRBV12-3 or TRBV12-4 and TRBJ1-4; the match to TRBD1 covers 8 bases. Trimming removed 6 bases from V and 3 bases from J; junction bases left unmatched: 3. This CDR3 is built from 14 residues. CDR3 nucleotide sequence: TGTGCCAGCAGCAAACAGGGGGCTAATGAAAAACTGTTTTTT. Its protein is CASSKQGANEKLFF.

Ten or more counts support this clonotype. The chain employs TRBV2 and TRBJ1-6, with TRBD1 matching over 8 bases. The CDR3 totals 14 residues. V lost 3 bases and J lost 6; bases outside the gene matches: 1. Germline loops: CDR1 SNHLY, CDR2 FYNNEI. Here the CDR3 reads CASSDTGGNSPLHF. The CDR3 nucleotides are TGTGCCAGCAGTGACACAGGGGGTAATTCACCCCTCCACTTT.

This sequence joins TRBV19 and TRBJ2-1; D may be TRBD1 or TRBD2 (5 bases each). Trimming removed 7 bases at V and 0 bases at J, with 16 bases between. The CDR3 spans 16 residues. CDR1 and CDR2 (germline): LNHDA, SQIVND (reference sequence). The CDR3 sequence is CASTYGAVSSYNEQFF. The DNA for the CDR3 is TGTGCCAGTACCTACGGGGCGGTTAGCTCCTACAATGAGCAGTTCTTC.

This clonotype was seen at least ten times. J is TRBJ2-7 and V is TRBV18; 8 bases are shared with TRBD2. This CDR3 contains 14 residues. Germline assignment: CDR1 KGHSH and CDR2 LQKENI. With 1 base clipped from V and 6 bases from J, the junction kept 5 bases outside the gene matches. The CDR3 nucleotides read TGTGCCAGCTCACCACGAGCGGGAGACTTCGAGCAGTACTTC. Translation gives CASSPRAGDFEQYF.

This clonotype was recorded at least ten times. The chain couples TRBV20-1 to TRBJ2-7, with a tentative D call TRBD2 (6 bases). Per the germline V gene, CDR1 is DFQATT and CDR2 is SNEGSKA (reference sequence). The CDR3 runs 12 residues. Trimming removed 6 bases from V and 5 bases from J, with 14 bases in between. CDR3 nucleotides: TGCAGTGCGGATCTCTCTAGCGACGAGCAGTACTTC. Its translation is CSADLSSDEQYF.

The V call is TRBV19, the J call TRBJ2-1, with a weak D call TRBD2 (6 bases). The CDR3 loop spans 16 amino acids. Germline values: CDR1 LNHDA, CDR2 SQIVND (reference sequence). Deletions cut 4 bases from V and 3 bases from J, with 16 bases between. DNA of the CDR3: TGTGCCAGTAGTAGGTACTCCGGGACTTACTACAATGAGCAGTTCTTC. Its protein is CASSRYSGTYYNEQFF.

The genes are TRBV7-2 and TRBJ1-2, with D perhaps matching TRBD1 (6 bases). Germline V gives CDR1 SGHTA, CDR2 FQGNSA. Trimming pared 4 bases from V and 8 bases from J, leaving 14 bases between. This CDR3 is built from 13 residues. The CDR3 DNA is TGTGCCAGCAGCTCCTCCGTCGGGGGCGGCTACACCTTC. This translates into CASSSSVGGGYTF.

Turning to this clonotype: At one of its ends the junction is not consistent with the germline gene, which may arise from a read error. The chain has TRBV7-6 and TRBJ1-3; the match to TRBD1 covers 7 bases. This CDR3 spans 19 amino acids. Germline V gene sequence: CDR1 SGHVS, CDR2 FNYEAQ. For the CDR3, the DNA is TGTGCCAGCAGCCCGCGGACAGGAGGACCACGGTACTCTGGAAACGCCATATATTTT. Translation gives CASSPRTGGPRYSGNAIYF.

At least ten counts were recorded for this clonotype. The chain recombines TRBV6-2 or TRBV6-3 with TRBJ2-3; D is uncertain. This CDR3 is 12 amino acids long. The V gene lost 6 bases and the J gene lost 4 bases, with 8 bases spanning the gap. From germline, CDR1 is MNHEY and CDR2 SVGEGT. The chain's CDR3 is CASSFTSDTQYF. DNA of the CDR3: TGTGCCAGCAGCTTTACCTCAGATACGCAGTATTTT.